Listed below are T cell receptor beta chains from one sample, sequenced in a study of blood T cell repertoires in COVID-19. The data were produced by immunoSEQ multiplex PCR, yet TCRdb's version contains in-frame clones alone and is incomplete. The sample holds around 13,000 clones, 75% to 90% seen once. Sample: peripheral blood. The receptors stem from a man over 45 with active COVID-19. Both conserved end residues are part of each CDR3. Each record gives: V gene, clone size, D gene, J gene, CDR3 protein, CDR3 DNA. D genes are given only for firm matches. Clone sizes are given selectively: once, few, many, or a class where the clone is expanded.

V gene: TRBV7-3; clone size: -; D gene: -; J gene: TRBJ2-1; CDR3 protein: CASSPLSGVDEQFF; CDR3 DNA: TGTGCCAGCAGCCCCCTCTCGGGAGTAGACGAGCAGTTCTTC
V gene: TRBV7-2; clone size: -; D gene: TRBD2; J gene: TRBJ2-7; CDR3 protein: CASSLGLAEYEQYF; CDR3 DNA: TGTGCCAGCAGCTTAGGACTAGCAGAGTACGAGCAGTACTTC
V gene: TRBV7-7; clone size: once; D gene: TRBD2; J gene: TRBJ2-1; CDR3 protein: CASSGGLGGYAEQFF; CDR3 DNA: TGTGCTAGCAGCGGCGGACTCGGGGGGTACGCTGAGCAGTTCTTC
V gene: TRBV4-2; clone size: once; D gene: -; J gene: TRBJ2-3; CDR3 protein: CASSQERGNTQYF; CDR3 DNA: TGTGCCAGCAGCCAAGAACGGGGGAATACGCAGTATTTT
V gene: TRBV7-9; clone size: -; D gene: -; J gene: TRBJ1-1; CDR3 protein: CASSPRAGGSEAFF; CDR3 DNA: TGTGCCAGCAGCCCCCGGGCGGGGGGTTCGGAAGCTTTCTTT
V gene: TRBV5-8; clone size: -; D gene: TRBD1; J gene: TRBJ2-5; CDR3 protein: CASSFGQAQTQYF; CDR3 DNA: TGTGCCAGCAGCTTTGGACAGGCACAGACCCAGTACTTC
V gene: TRBV2; clone size: -; D gene: TRBD2; J gene: TRBJ2-1; CDR3 protein: CASWKTSGRTSYNEQFF; CDR3 DNA: TGTGCCAGCTGGAAGACTAGCGGGAGGACGTCCTACAATGAGCAGTTCTTC
V gene: TRBV3-1/TRBV3-2; clone size: few; D gene: -; J gene: TRBJ2-3; CDR3 protein: CASSQVFADTQYF; CDR3 DNA: TGTGCCAGCAGCCAAGTGTTTGCGGATACGCAGTATTTT
V gene: TRBV29-1; clone size: once; D gene: TRBD1; J gene: TRBJ1-2; CDR3 protein: CSVEVWQGAIRWYGYTF; CDR3 DNA: TGCAGCGTTGAAGTATGGCAGGGGGCAATTAGATGGTATGGCTACACCTTC
V gene: TRBV5-1; clone size: -; D gene: TRBD1; J gene: TRBJ2-1; CDR3 protein: CASSLGQGARFEQFF; CDR3 DNA: TGCGCCAGCAGCTTGGGGCAGGGGGCCCGTTTTGAGCAGTTCTTC
V gene: TRBV11-2; clone size: -; D gene: TRBD2; J gene: TRBJ2-1; CDR3 protein: CASRRTSGFSYNEQFF; CDR3 DNA: TGTGCCAGCAGACGGACTAGCGGGTTCTCCTACAATGAGCAGTTCTTC
V gene: TRBV19; clone size: -; D gene: -; J gene: TRBJ1-2; CDR3 protein: CASSRRRDNKLLGYGYTF; CDR3 DNA: TGTGCCAGTAGTCGACGCAGGGACAATAAGCTTCTGGGGTATGGCTACACCTTC
V gene: TRBV3-1/TRBV3-2; clone size: -; D gene: -; J gene: TRBJ1-1; CDR3 protein: CASSLTANTEAFF; CDR3 DNA: TGTGCCAGCAGCCTAACAGCGAACACTGAAGCTTTCTTT
V gene: TRBV15; clone size: -; D gene: -; J gene: TRBJ1-5; CDR3 protein: CATSRDLGGNQPQHF; CDR3 DNA: TGTGCCACCAGCAGAGATCTAGGCGGCAATCAGCCCCAGCATTTT
V gene: TRBV10-3; clone size: -; D gene: -; J gene: TRBJ2-1; CDR3 protein: CAIRKGLKNEQFF; CDR3 DNA: TGTGCCATCAGAAAGGGACTGAAAAATGAGCAGTTCTTC
V gene: TRBV5-1; clone size: -; D gene: -; J gene: TRBJ2-5; CDR3 protein: CASSSTGTNRETQYF; CDR3 DNA: TGCGCCAGCAGCTCAACCGGGACAAATCGAGAGACCCAGTACTTC
V gene: TRBV3-1/TRBV3-2; clone size: -; D gene: -; J gene: TRBJ1-5; CDR3 protein: CASSYSYRASNQPQHF; CDR3 DNA: TGTGCCAGCAGCTACTCCTACAGGGCCTCCAATCAGCCCCAGCATTTT